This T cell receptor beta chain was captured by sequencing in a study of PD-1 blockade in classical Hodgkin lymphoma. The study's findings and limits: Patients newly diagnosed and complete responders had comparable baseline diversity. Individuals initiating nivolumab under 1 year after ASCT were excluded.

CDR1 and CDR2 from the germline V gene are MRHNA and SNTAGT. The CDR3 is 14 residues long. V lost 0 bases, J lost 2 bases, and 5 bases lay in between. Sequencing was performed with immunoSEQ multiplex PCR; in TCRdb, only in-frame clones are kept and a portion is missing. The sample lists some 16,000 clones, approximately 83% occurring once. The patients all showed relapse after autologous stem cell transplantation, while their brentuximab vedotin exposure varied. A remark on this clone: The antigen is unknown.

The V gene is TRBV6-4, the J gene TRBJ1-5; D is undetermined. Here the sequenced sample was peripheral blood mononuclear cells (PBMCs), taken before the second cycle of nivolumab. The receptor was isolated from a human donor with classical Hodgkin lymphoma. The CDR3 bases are TGTGCCAGCAGTGACTCAGGAGGCAATCAGCCCCAGCATTTT. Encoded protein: CASSDSGGNQPQHF.